This entry lists 9 T cell receptor beta chains sequenced from one sample in a study of cytomegalovirus exposure and HLA in healthy donors. Only in-frame clones appear in the TCRdb table, and some are missing; sequencing was by immunoSEQ multiplex PCR. There are around 49,000 clones in the sample; over 85% occur only once, and 7.8% lies in the top ten. The specimen sequenced was PBMCs. These receptors all come from a woman aged 18 to 35 in good health and CMV-seropositive.

In its sample, this clone was seen once. The chain employs TRBV4-1 and TRBJ1-2; D not resolved. Germline loops: CDR1 MGHRA, CDR2 YSYEKL. The CDR3 covers 16 residues. Trimming cost V 1 base and J 0 bases, with 12 bases left between them. CDR3 nucleotide sequence: TGCGCCAGCAGCCAAGGATACGCAGACTCTAACTATGGCTACACCTTC. Residues: CASSQGYADSNYGYTF.

This sequence joins TRBV7-2 and TRBJ2-5; 8 bases map to TRBD1. CDR3 length: 15 amino acids. V was pared by 3 bases and J by 5 bases, with 8 bases of the junction left unmatched. Germline V gene sequence: CDR1 SGHTA, CDR2 FQGNSA. The CDR3 region is CASSFDRGAGETQYF. As DNA, the CDR3 is TGTGCCAGCAGCTTCGACAGGGGTGCAGGGGAGACCCAGTACTTC.

This sequence joins TRBV30 and TRBJ2-1; 9 bases line up with TRBD2. The V gene end was trimmed by 1 base and the J gene end by 4 bases; junction bases not matched to a gene: 5. This CDR3 region has 15 residues. Germline V gene data show CDR1 as GTSNPN and CDR2 as SVGIG (reference sequence). CDR3 loop: CAWSGGRGGYNEQFF. CDR3 nucleotides: TGTGCCTGGAGTGGCGGGCGGGGGGGGTACAATGAGCAGTTCTTC. Full variable domain (outside the CDR3, taken from reference TRBV30 and TRBJ2-1): SQTIHQWPATLVQPVGSPLSLECTVEGTSNPNLYWYRQAAGRGLQLLFYSVGIGQISSEVPQNLSASRPQDRQFILSSKKLLLSDSGFYLCAWSGGRGGYNEQFFGPGTRLTVL.

V and J are TRBV9 and TRBJ2-7; TRBD1 agrees at 7 bases. CDR1 and CDR2 from the germline V gene are SGDLS and YYNGEE. There are 14 residues in the CDR3. J was trimmed by 4 bases and V by 0 bases; bases with no gene match: 4. The CDR3 nucleotides read TGTGCCAGCAGCGTAGGGGGACAGAATTACGAGCAGTACTTC. Translation: CASSVGGQNYEQYF. Filled out from reference TRBV9 and TRBJ2-7, the complete variable domain reads DSGVTQTPKHLITATGQRVTLRCSPRSGDLSVYWYQQSLDQGLQFLIQYYNGEERAKGNILERFSAQQFPDLHSELNLSSLELGDSALYFCASSVGGQNYEQYFGPGTRLTVT.

In this sample, this clone turned up once. The V call is TRBV20-1, the J call TRBJ2-1; D not resolved. Germline CDR1 reads DFQATT; CDR2 reads SNEGSKA (reference sequence). The CDR3 contains 11 residues. Deletions cut 5 bases from V and 5 bases from J, with 7 bases between. The CDR3 loop is CSALTHNEQFF. CDR3 nucleotide sequence: TGCAGTGCTCTAACCCACAATGAGCAGTTCTTC.

This rearrangement joins TRBV29-1 to TRBJ2-3, with D perhaps TRBD2 (6 bases). The CDR3 consists of 13 residues. The germline gives CDR1 SQVTM, CDR2 ANQGSEA. V was shortened by 6 bases and J by 2 bases, with 12 bases between the two germline ends. Here the CDR3 reads CSVWGGTTDTQYF. The CDR3 nucleotides read TGCAGCGTATGGGGAGGAACCACAGATACGCAGTATTTT.

The chain carries TRBV6-4 and TRBJ2-2; TRBD2 aligns across 9 bases. The germline V gene has CDR1 MRHNA and CDR2 SNTAGT. The ends lost 3 bases at V and 8 bases at J; junction bases unmatched: 7. This CDR3 contains 15 residues. The CDR3 protein is CASSDGREGPGELFF. The CDR3 DNA sequence: TGTGCCAGCAGTGATGGGCGGGAGGGCCCAGGGGAGCTGTTTTTT.

The chain carries TRBV4-3 and TRBJ2-7; no clear D. The CDR3 is 13 amino acids. Trimming left V 0 bases short and J 4 bases short, with 7 bases between. Germline lookup yields CDR1 LGHNA and CDR2 YSLEER. The CDR3 loop is CASSQDLPYEQYF. For the CDR3, the DNA is TGCGCCAGCAGCCAAGATCTACCTTACGAGCAGTACTTC.

This clone was seen just once. The V and J genes are TRBV18 and TRBJ1-2; D perhaps matches TRBD1 (6 bases). There are 13 residues in the CDR3. V gave up 3 bases and J gave up 5 bases, with 10 bases separating them. Per the germline V gene, CDR1 is KGHSH and CDR2 is LQKENI. This CDR3 is CASSPGQSYGYTF. CDR3 nucleotide sequence: TGTGCCAGCTCACCTGGACAGAGTTATGGCTACACCTTC.